This is a list of T cell receptor beta chains from one sample in a study of blood T cell repertoires in COVID-19. TCRdb's copy holds only in-frame clones and misses some; the assay was immunoSEQ multiplex PCR. The sample contains around 160,000 clones, approximately 80% of which appear only once. The source material was peripheral blood. The receptors shown here come from a human donor in a cohort sampled during active COVID-19. Both conserved end residues are part of each CDR3. A D gene is named only where the DNA matches it firmly. Only some rows state a clone size, as once, few, many or a class for expanded clones.

>TRBD1|NA|17|TRBJ1-4|TRBV5-1
TGCGCCAGCAGCTCGGGACAGGGATCCTTAATGAAAGGGAAACTGTTTTTT
CASSSGQGSLMKGKLFF
>NA|NA|13|TRBJ2-3|TRBV7-3
TGTGCCAGCAGCTTTGGGGGGAGAGATACGCAGTATTTT
CASSFGGRDTQYF
>NA|NA|12|TRBJ2-7|TRBV2
TGTGCCAGCAGTTCCAGGGGTTACGAGCAGTACTTC
CASSSRGYEQYF
>NA|NA|13|TRBJ1-2|TRBV19
TGTGCCAGTAGTATACAGGAAAACTATGGCTACACCTTC
CASSIQENYGYTF
>TRBD1|NA|14|TRBJ2-7|TRBV19
TGTGCCAGTAGCCCGCGGACAGGGGACCCAAAGCAGTACTTC
CASSPRTGDPKQYF
>TRBD1|NA|16|TRBJ2-3|TRBV7-3
TGTGCCAGCAGCCACCTCCCGGGACAGGCAGTCGATACGCAGTATTTT
CASSHLPGQAVDTQYF
>NA|NA|14|TRBJ1-2|TRBV9
TGTGCCAGCAGCCCAGACACATCTAACTATGGCTACACCTTC
CASSPDTSNYGYTF
>NA|NA|16|TRBJ2-3|TRBV15
TGTGCCACCAGCAGGCCGCCGGGGGGCCTAACAGATACGCAGTATTTT
CATSRPPGGLTDTQYF
>TRBD1|NA|16|TRBJ1-1|TRBV7-2
TGTGCCAGCAGCTTAGATGGGACAGGGGGAAGCACTGAAGCTTTCTTT
CASSLDGTGGSTEAFF
>NA|NA|17|TRBJ2-6|TRBV19
TGTGCCAGTAGCACAGGGTACGCTTTCTCTGGGGCCAACGTCCTGACTTTC
CASSTGYAFSGANVLTF
>NA|NA|14|TRBJ1-2|TRBV5-1
TGCGCCAGCAGCTTGGCCGACGGGAACTATGGCTACACCTTC
CASSLADGNYGYTF
>TRBD2|NA|17|TRBJ2-3|TRBV18
TGTGCCAGCTCACCGGGGACTAGCGGGGTCAGGACAGATACGCAGTATTTT
CASSPGTSGVRTDTQYF
>TRBD2|few|17|TRBJ2-2|TRBV7-6
TGTGCCAGCAGCCCCCGGTCGGGAGGGGACGCTCCCGGGGAGCTGTTTTTT
CASSPRSGGDAPGELFF
>NA|NA|13|TRBJ1-5|TRBV19
TGTGCCAGTACCGCGGGGGGCTACCAGCCCCAGCATTTT
CASTAGGYQPQHF
>NA|NA|17|TRBJ2-6|TRBV27
TGTGCCAGCAGTTTACCCCTCAGGGTTAATGGGGCCAACGTCCTGACTTTC
CASSLPLRVNGANVLTF
>TRBD1|few|15|TRBJ2-1|TRBV6-6
TGTGCCAGCGCCCGGGACAGAGATCCGTACAATGAGCAGTTCTTC
CASARDRDPYNEQFF
>TRBD1|NA|14|TRBJ2-7|TRBV6-5
TGTGCCAGCAGTTCAAGCCGGGACAGCTACGAGCAGTACTTC
CASSSSRDSYEQYF
>NA|NA|14|TRBJ1-6|TRBV3-1/TRBV3-2
TGTGCCAGCAGCCCGGACGGGGGGTATTCACCCCTCCACTTT
CASSPDGGYSPLHF
>NA|NA|12|TRBJ1-2|TRBV19
TGTGCCAGTAGTTCTCATGCGGAGGGCTACACCTTC
CASSSHAEGYTF
>TRBD2|NA|16|TRBJ2-1|TRBV30
TGTGCCTGGAGTGTACGGACTAGCGGGGGGCCGGGTGAGCAGTTCTTC
CAWSVRTSGGPGEQFF
>TRBD1|NA|15|TRBJ2-1|TRBV4-3
TGCGCCAGCAGCCAATTGACAGGGATCTACAATGAGCAGTTCTTC
CASSQLTGIYNEQFF
>TRBD1|NA|16|TRBJ1-2|TRBV19
TGTGCCAGTAGCTTCAGTCGACAGGGCCCAAACTATGGCTACACCTTC
CASSFSRQGPNYGYTF
>TRBD1|NA|15|TRBJ1-2|TRBV30
TGTGCCTGGAGTCCCCTGGACAGGGGAGCCTATGGCTACACCTTC
CAWSPLDRGAYGYTF
>TRBD1|NA|13|TRBJ1-1|TRBV7-2
TGTGCCACCTCCAGGGGGTCCGTCACTGAAGCTTTCTTT
CATSRGSVTEAFF
>NA|NA|14|TRBJ2-7|TRBV5-1
TGCGCCAGCAGCTCCTTAACAGGCTCCTACGAGCAGTACTTC
CASSSLTGSYEQYF
>TRBD1|NA|15|TRBJ1-6|TRBV11-3
TGTGCCAGCAGCTTGGGACAGGGGATAGATTCACCCCTCCACTTT
CASSLGQGIDSPLHF
>TRBD1|NA|14|TRBJ1-6|TRBV10-3
TGTGCCACCTGCTTGACAGGGGGCAATTCACCCCTCCACTTT
CATCLTGGNSPLHF
>NA|NA|13|TRBJ1-3|TRBV25-1
TGTGCCAGCAGTGAGCCAGGGGGAAACACCATATATTTT
CASSEPGGNTIYF
>NA|few|18|TRBJ1-1|TRBV7-9
TGTGCCAGCAACCTATGGGGCACCGGGGGGGCTCGGAACACTGAAGCTTTCTTT
CASNLWGTGGARNTEAFF
>TRBD2|NA|16|TRBJ2-3|TRBV27
TGTGCCAGCAGTTTCCTAGCGGGGGGGCCCACAGATACGCAGTATTTT
CASSFLAGGPTDTQYF
>TRBD1|NA|16|TRBJ1-5|TRBV5-5
TGTGCCAGCAGCTCCGGACACACAGGGGGCAATCAGCCCCAGCATTTT
CASSSGHTGGNQPQHF
>NA|NA|16|TRBJ1-2|TRBV27
TGTGCCAGCAGTTTGGAAATTCGGGCAGGGAACTATGGCTACACCTTC
CASSLEIRAGNYGYTF
>NA|NA|17|TRBJ2-2|TRBV9
TGTGCCAGCAGCGTAGCTACGGGCAGGGTGAGCCTCGGGGAGCTGTTTTTT
CASSVATGRVSLGELFF
>NA|NA|17|TRBJ2-3|TRBV9
TGTGCCAGCAGCCAACCAGGGGCGAGGGTTGGCACAGATACGCAGTATTTT
CASSQPGARVGTDTQYF
>NA|NA|13|TRBJ2-7|TRBV30
TGTGCCTGGAGTGTAGACACTGCCTACGAGCAGTACTTC
CAWSVDTAYEQYF
>NA|once|15|TRBJ1-1|TRBV4-1
TGCGCCAGCAGCTCCCCAGTCTTGGAGAGGACTGAAGCTTTCTTT
CASSSPVLERTEAFF
>NA|NA|15|TRBJ1-1|TRBV6-5
TGTGCCAGCAGTTACTCGGAGGGGACGAACACTGAAGCTTTCTTT
CASSYSEGTNTEAFF